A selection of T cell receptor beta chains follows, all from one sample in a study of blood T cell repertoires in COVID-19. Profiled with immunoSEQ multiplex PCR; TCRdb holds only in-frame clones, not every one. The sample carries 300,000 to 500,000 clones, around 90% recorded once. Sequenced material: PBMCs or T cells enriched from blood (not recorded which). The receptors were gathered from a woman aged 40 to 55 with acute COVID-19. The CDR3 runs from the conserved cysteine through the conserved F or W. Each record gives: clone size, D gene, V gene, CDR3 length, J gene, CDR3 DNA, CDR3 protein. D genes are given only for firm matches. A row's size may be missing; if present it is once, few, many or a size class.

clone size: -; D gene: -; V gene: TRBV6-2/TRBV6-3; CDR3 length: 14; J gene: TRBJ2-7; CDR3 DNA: TGTGCCAGCAGTTACATGGGGGAAGGGGGCGAGCAGTACTTC; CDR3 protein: CASSYMGEGGEQYF
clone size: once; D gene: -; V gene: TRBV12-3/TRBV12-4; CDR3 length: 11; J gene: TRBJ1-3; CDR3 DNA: TGTGCCAGCAGTTTATCTAACACCATATATTTT; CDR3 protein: CASSLSNTIYF
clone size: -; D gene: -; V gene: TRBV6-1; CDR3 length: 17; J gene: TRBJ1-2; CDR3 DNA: TGTGCCAGCAGTGAATACAGGAGATTCACACCTAACTATGGCTACACCTTC; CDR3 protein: CASSEYRRFTPNYGYTF
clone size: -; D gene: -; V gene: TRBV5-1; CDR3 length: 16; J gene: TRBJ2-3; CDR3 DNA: TGCGCCAGCAGCTATCTGACGGGGATGTTAACAGATACGCAGTATTTT; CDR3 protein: CASSYLTGMLTDTQYF
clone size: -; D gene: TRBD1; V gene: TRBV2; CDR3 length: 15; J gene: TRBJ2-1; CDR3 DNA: TGTGCCAGCACCCGGGACAGGGGCTCCTACAATGAGCAGTTCTTC; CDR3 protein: CASTRDRGSYNEQFF
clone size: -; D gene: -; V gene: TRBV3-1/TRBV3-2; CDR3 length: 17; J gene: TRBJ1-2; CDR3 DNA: TGTGCCAGCAGCCAAGATCGAGTAGGGGTTGCACTTTCTGGCTACACCTTC; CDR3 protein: CASSQDRVGVALSGYTF
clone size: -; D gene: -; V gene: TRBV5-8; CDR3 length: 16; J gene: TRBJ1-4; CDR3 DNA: TGTGCCAGCAGCTTGGGACTCCTATCAACTAATGAAAAACTGTTTTTT; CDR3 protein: CASSLGLLSTNEKLFF
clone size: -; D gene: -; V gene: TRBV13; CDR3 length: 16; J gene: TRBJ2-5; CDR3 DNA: TGTGCCAGCAGCTTAGGCACAGGGTATTACCAAGAGACCCAGTACTTC; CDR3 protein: CASSLGTGYYQETQYF
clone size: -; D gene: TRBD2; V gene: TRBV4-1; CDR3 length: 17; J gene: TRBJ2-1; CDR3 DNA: TGCGCCAGCAGCCCGTCTGGGCGGGGGAGCTCCTACAATGAGCAGTTCTTC; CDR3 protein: CASSPSGRGSSYNEQFF
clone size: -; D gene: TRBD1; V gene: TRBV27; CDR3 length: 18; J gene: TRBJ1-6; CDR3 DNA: TGTGCCAGCAGTTTATCGGGGGCAGGGGGTTCCTATAATTCACCCCTCCACTTT; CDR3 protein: CASSLSGAGGSYNSPLHF
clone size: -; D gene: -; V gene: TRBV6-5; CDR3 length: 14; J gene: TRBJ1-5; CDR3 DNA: TGTGCCAGCAACGATCGGGGGGGGAGTCAGCCCCAGCATTTT; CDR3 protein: CASNDRGGSQPQHF
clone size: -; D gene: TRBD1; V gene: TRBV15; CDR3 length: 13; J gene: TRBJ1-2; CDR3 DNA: TGTGCCACCAGCACCGGGACAGGGGCCGGCTACACCTTC; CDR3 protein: CATSTGTGAGYTF
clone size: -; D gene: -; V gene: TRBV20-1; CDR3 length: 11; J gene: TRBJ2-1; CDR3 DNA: TGCAGTGCTCCCTTCTACAATGAGCAGTTCTTC; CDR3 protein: CSAPFYNEQFF
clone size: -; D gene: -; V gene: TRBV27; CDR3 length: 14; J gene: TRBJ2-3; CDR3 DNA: TGTGCCAGCAGTTTATACGGCGGAGCAGATACGCAGTATTTT; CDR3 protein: CASSLYGGADTQYF
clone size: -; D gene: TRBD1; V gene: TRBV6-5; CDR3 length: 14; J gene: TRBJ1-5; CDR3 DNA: TGTGCCAGCAGTCCGGGACAGGGAAGGCAGCCCCAGCATTTT; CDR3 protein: CASSPGQGRQPQHF
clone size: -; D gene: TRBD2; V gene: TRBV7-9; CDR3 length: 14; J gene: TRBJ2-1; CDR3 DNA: TGTGCCAGCTCCGGGGGGACTTATTACAATGAGCAGTTCTTC; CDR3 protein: CASSGGTYYNEQFF
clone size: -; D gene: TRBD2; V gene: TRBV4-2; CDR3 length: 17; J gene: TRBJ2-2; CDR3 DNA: TGTGCCAGCAGCCAAGATGTACTAGCGGGTGCGACCGGGGAGCTGTTTTTT; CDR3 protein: CASSQDVLAGATGELFF
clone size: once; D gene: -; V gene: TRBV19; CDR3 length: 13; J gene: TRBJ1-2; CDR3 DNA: TGTGCCAGTAGTATCATGGACACCTATGGCTACACCTTC; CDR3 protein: CASSIMDTYGYTF
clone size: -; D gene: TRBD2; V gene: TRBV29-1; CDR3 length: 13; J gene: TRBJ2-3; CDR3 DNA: TGCAGCGTTGATCAAGCGGGGTCAGATACGCAGTATTTT; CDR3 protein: CSVDQAGSDTQYF
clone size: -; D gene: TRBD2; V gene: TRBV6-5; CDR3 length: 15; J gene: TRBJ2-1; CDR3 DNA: TGTGCCAGCACCCGAAGCGGGGGCTCCTACAATGAGCAGTTCTTC; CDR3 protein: CASTRSGGSYNEQFF
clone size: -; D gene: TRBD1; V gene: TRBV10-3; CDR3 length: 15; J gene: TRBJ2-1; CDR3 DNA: TGTGCCATCAGTGAGCCGGGACAGGGGGCCAGTGAGCAGTTCTTC; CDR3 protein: CAISEPGQGASEQFF
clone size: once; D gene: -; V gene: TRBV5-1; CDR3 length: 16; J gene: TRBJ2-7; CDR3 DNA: TGCGCCAGCAGCTCTTATTTACGGGGGGCCTTCTACGAGCAGTACTTC; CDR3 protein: CASSSYLRGAFYEQYF
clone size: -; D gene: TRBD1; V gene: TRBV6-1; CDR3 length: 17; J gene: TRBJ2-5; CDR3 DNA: TGTGCCAGCAGTGAAGCGCTTGGTTTCGGACAGGGGGAGACCCAGTACTTC; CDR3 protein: CASSEALGFGQGETQYF
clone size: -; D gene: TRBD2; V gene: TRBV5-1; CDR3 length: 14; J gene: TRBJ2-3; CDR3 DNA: TGCGCCAGCAGCTTGTTGGGGGGGACAGATACGCAGTATTTT; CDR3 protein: CASSLLGGTDTQYF
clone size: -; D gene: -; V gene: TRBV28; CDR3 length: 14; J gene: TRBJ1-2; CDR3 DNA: TGTGCCAGCAGCCAAACAGGGACCTACTATGGCTACACCTTC; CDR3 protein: CASSQTGTYYGYTF
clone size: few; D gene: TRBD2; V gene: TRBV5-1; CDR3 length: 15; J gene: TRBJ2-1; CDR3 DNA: TGCGCCAGCAGCACGGGACTAGCGTCCCTCAATGAGCAGTTCTTC; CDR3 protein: CASSTGLASLNEQFF
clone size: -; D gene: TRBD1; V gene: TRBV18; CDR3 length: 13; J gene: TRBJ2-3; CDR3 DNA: TGTGCCAGCTCATCGGACAGGGCAGATACGCAGTATTTT; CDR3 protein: CASSSDRADTQYF
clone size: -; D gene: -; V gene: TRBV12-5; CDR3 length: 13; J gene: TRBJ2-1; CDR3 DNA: TGTGCTAGTGGTTTGCCGGCGGCGGGGTATATGTTCTTC; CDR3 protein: CASGLPAAGYMFF
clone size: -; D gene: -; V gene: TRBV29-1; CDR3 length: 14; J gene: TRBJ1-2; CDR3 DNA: TGCAGCGTTGTCGGTTTATTAGCTAACTATGGCTACACCTTC; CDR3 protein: CSVVGLLANYGYTF